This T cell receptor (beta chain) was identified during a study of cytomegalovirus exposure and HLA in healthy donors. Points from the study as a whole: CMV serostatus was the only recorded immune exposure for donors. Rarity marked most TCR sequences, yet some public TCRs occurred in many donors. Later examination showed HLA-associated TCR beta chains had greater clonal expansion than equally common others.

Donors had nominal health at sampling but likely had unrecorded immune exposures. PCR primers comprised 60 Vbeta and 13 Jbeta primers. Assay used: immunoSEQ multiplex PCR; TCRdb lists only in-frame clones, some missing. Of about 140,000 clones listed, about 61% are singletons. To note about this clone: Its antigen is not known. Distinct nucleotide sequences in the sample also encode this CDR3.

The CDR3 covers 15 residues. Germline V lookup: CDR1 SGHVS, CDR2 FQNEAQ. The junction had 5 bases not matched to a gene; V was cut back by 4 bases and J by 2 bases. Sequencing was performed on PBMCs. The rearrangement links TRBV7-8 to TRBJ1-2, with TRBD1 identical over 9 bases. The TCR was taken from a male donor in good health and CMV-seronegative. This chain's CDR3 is CASSSGQGINYGYTF. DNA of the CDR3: TGTGCCAGCAGCTCTGGACAGGGGATCAACTATGGCTACACCTTC. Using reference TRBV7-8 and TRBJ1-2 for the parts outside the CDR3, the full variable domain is GAGVSQSPRYKVAKRGQDVALRCDPISGHVSLFWYQQALGQGPEFLTYFQNEAQLDKSGLPSDRFFAERPEGSVSTLKIQRTQQEDSAVYLCASSSGQGINYGYTFGSGTRLTVV.